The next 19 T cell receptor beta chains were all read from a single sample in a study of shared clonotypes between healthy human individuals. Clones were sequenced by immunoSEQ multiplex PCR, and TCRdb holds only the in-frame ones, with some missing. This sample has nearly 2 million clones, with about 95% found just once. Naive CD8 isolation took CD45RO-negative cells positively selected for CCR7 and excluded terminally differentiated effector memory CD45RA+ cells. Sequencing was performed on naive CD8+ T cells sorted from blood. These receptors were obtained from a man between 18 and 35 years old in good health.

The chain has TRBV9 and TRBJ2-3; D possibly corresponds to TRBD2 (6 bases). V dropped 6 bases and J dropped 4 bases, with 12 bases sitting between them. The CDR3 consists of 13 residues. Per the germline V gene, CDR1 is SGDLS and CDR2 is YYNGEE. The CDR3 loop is CASNAGSADTQYF. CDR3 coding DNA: TGTGCCAGCAACGCCGGGAGCGCAGATACGCAGTATTTT.

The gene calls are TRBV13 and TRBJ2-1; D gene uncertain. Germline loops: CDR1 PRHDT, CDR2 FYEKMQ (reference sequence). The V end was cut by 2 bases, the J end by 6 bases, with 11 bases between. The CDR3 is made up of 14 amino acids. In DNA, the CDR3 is TGTGCCAGCAGCTTAAGGCAGGCTGGCAATGAGCAGTTCTTC. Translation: CASSLRQAGNEQFF.

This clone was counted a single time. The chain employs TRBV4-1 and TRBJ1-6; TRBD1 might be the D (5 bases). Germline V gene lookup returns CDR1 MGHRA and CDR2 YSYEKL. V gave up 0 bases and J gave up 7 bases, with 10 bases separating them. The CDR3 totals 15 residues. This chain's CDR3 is CASSQDVGVNSPLHF. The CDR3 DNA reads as TGCGCCAGCAGCCAAGATGTAGGGGTCAATTCACCCCTCCACTTT.

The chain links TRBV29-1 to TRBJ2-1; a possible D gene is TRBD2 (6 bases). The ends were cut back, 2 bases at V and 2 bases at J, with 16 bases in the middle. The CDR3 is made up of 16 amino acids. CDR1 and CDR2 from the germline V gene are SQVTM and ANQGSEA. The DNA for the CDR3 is TGCAGCGTTGAATTGTCGGGAGAGGGGACCTACAATGAGCAGTTCTTC. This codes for CSVELSGEGTYNEQFF.

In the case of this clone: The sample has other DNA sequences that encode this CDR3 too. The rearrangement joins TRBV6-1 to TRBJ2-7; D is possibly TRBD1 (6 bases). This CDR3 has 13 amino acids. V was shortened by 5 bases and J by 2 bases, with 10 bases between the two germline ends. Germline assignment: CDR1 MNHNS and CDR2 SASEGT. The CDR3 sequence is CASSLGQTYEQYF. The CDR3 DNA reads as TGTGCCAGCAGTCTCGGACAGACCTACGAGCAGTACTTC.

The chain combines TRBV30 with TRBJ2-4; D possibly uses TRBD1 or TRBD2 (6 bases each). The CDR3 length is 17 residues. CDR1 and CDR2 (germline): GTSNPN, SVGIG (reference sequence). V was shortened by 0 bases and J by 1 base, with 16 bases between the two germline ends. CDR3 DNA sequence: TGTGCCTGGAGTGTACGAGGGGGGAAGGAGGCCAAAAACATTCAGTACTTC. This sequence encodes CAWSVRGGKEAKNIQYF.

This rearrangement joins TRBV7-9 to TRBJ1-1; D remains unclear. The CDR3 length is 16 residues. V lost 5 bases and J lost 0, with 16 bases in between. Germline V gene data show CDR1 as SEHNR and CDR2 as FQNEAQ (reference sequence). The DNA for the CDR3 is TGTGCCAGCAGCGTACCAGGAGGCAGCATGAACACTGAAGCTTTCTTT. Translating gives CASSVPGGSMNTEAFF.

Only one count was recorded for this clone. The CDR3 spells CASSATGGDEQFF. The CDR3 bases are TGTGCCAGCAGCGCAACTGGAGGGGATGAGCAGTTCTTC. The chain has TRBV28 and TRBJ2-1, with D possibly matching TRBD2 (6 bases). Germline loops: CDR1 MDHEN, CDR2 SYDVKM. V was pared by 6 bases and J by 8 bases, with 14 bases between. The CDR3 extends over 13 amino acids.

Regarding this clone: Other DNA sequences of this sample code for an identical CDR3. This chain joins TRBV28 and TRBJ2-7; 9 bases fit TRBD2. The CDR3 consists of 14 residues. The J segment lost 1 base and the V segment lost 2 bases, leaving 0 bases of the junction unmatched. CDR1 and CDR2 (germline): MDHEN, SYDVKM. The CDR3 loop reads CASSLSGGSYEQYF. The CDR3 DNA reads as TGTGCCAGCAGTTTAAGCGGGGGGTCCTACGAGCAGTACTTC.

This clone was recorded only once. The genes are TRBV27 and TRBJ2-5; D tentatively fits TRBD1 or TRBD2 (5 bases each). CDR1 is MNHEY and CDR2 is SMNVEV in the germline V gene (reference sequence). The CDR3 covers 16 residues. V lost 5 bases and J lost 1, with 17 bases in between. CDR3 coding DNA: TGTGCCAGCAGTACCCGGGACCCAGCCTTCCAAGAGACCCAGTACTTC. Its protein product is CASSTRDPAFQETQYF.

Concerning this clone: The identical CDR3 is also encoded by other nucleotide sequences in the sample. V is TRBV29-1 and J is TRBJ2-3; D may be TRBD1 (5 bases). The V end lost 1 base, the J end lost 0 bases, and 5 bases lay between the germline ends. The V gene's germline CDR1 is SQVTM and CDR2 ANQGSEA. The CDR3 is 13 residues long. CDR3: CSVEGGSTDTQYF. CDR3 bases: TGCAGCGTTGAAGGGGGCAGCACAGATACGCAGTATTTT.

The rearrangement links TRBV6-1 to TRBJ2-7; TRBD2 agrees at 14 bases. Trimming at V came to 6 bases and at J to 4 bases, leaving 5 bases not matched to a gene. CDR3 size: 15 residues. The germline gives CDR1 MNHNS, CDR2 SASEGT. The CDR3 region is CASSPTSGRGYEQYF. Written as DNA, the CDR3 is TGTGCCAGCAGCCCGACTAGCGGGAGGGGTTACGAGCAGTACTTC.

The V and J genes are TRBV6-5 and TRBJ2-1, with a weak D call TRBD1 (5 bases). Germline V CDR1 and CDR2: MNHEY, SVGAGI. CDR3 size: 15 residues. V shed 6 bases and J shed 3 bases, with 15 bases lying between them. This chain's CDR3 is CASSLQGTLYNEQFF. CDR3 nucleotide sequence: TGTGCCAGCAGCCTCCAGGGAACCCTCTACAATGAGCAGTTCTTC.

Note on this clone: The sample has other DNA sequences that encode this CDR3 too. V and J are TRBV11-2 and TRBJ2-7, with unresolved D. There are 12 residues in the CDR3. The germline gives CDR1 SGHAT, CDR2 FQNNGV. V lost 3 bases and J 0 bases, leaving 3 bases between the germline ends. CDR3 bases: TGTGCCAGCAGCTTGTTCTCCTACGAGCAGTACTTC. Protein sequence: CASSLFSYEQYF.

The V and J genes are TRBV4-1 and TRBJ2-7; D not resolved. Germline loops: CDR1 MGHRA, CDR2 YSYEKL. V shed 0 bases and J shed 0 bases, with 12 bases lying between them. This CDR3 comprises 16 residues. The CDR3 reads CASSQDEGRTSYEQYF. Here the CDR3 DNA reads TGCGCCAGCAGCCAAGATGAAGGCAGGACCTCCTACGAGCAGTACTTC.

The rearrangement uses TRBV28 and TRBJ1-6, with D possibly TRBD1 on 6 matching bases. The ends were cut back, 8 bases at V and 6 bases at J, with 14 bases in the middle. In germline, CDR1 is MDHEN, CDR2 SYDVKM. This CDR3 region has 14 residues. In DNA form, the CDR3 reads TGTGCCAGCCTTTACAGGGTGGGTAATTCACCCCTCCACTTT. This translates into CASLYRVGNSPLHF.

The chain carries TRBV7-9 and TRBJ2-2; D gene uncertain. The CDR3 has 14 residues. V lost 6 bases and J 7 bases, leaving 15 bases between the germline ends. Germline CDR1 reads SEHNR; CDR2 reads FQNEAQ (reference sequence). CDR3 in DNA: TGTGCCAGCAGTTCAGAATTAACCAACGGGGAGCTGTTTTTT. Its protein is CASSSELTNGELFF.

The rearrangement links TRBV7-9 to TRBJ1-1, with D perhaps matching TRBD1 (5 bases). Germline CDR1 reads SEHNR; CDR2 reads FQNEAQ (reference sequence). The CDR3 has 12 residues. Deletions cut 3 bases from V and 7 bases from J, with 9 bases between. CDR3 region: CASSLGQDEAFF. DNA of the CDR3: TGTGCCAGCAGCTTGGGGCAGGATGAAGCTTTCTTT.

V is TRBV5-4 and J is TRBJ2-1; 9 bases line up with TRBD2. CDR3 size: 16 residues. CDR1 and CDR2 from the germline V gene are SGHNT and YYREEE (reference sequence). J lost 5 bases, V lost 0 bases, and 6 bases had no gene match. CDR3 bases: TGTGCCAGCAGCTTGGCAAGAGTAGCGGGAGACAATGAGCAGTTCTTC. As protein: CASSLARVAGDNEQFF.